This T cell receptor beta chain is from a study of blood T cell repertoires in COVID-19. Study background: Samples taken during acute and convalescent COVID-19 were collected in the United States, Italy and Spain. The cDNA or gDNA used as material had been derived from T cells, B-cell-depleted T cells, or PBMCs.

V lost 3 bases to trimming and J lost 0 bases; unmatched junction nucleotides: 2. Germline V gene lookup returns CDR1 MGHDK and CDR2 SYGVNS. The length of the CDR3 is 15 residues. Study processing details: By means of reference gene primer amplification, nucleated cell counts were estimated. Here immunoSEQ multiplex PCR was the method, and the copy in TCRdb shows in-frame clones only, minus some. V, J and clone size derive from that table, while D and trimming were established from the DNA sequence. The table includes 35,000 to 55,000 clones, about 89% detected once. The gene calls are TRBV25-1 and TRBJ2-5; 9 bases are shared with TRBD1. Sample: peripheral blood. This receptor was identified in a human donor in a cohort sampled during active COVID-19. CDR3 in amino acids: CASSEGTGYQETQYF. In DNA form, the CDR3 reads TGTGCCAGCAGTGAGGGGACAGGGTACCAAGAGACCCAGTACTTC.